A selection of T cell receptor beta chains follows, all from one sample in a study of T cells in Graves' hyperthyroidism and ophthalmopathy. TCRdb re-analysed the multiplex PCR reads in MiXCR, keeping a single row per CDR3 protein. The table lists about 560,000 distinct CDR3 sequences, over 15% of them singletons. Sequenced sample: blood. The receptors derive from a woman aged 18-29 years with Graves' hyperthyroidism. Both conserved end residues are part of each CDR3. A D gene is named only where the DNA matches it firmly. The size of a clone is reported for some rows only, either as once, few or many, or as a class for expanded clones.

TRBJ1-1 NA TRBV7-9 NA TGTGCCAGCAGCCCGTCCCCTCCCCCACAGGGATTGAACACTGAAGCTTTCTTT CASSPSPPPQGLNTEAFF
TRBJ2-1 many TRBV11-2 NA TGTGCCAGCAGCTCCCTGGGTAGTTACAATGAGCAGTTCTTC CASSSLGSYNEQFF
TRBJ1-4 NA TRBV4-3 NA TGCGCCAGCAGCCCCCGGGCAGACGGTAATGAAAAACTGTTTTTT CASSPRADGNEKLFF
TRBJ1-4 few TRBV24-1 TRBD1 TGTGCCACCAGTGAGCAATCGACAGGGGGAAGGGAAAAACTGTTTTTT CATSEQSTGGREKLFF
TRBJ2-3 many TRBV20-1 TRBD2 TGCAGTGCTGCGGGACTAGCGGACACAGATACGCAGTATTTT CSAAGLADTDTQYF
TRBJ2-7 NA TRBV19 TRBD1 TGTGCCAGTAGTTCCGGGACAGGGGGCTTCTACGAGCAGTACTTC CASSSGTGGFYEQYF
TRBJ1-5 many TRBV2 NA TGTGCCAGCAGTGGAGTGGGAAAGCATCAGCCCCAGCATTTT CASSGVGKHQPQHF
TRBJ2-7 many TRBV3-1 NA TGTGCCAGCAGCCATGGACAATCCTACGAGCAGTACTTC CASSHGQSYEQYF
TRBJ2-4 few TRBV7-2 NA TGTGCCAGCAGCCCCAGCCCAGCCAAAAACATTCAGTACTTC CASSPSPAKNIQYF
TRBJ2-1 few TRBV15 TRBD2 TGTGCCACCAGGGCGACTAGCGGGACCTTCATCTCCTACAATGAGCAGTTCTTC CATRATSGTFISYNEQFF
TRBJ2-3 NA TRBV20-1 NA TGCAGTGCTAGAGATAAGGGACACGGGAGTGTTGCAGATACGCAGTATTTT CSARDKGHGSVADTQYF
TRBJ2-1 NA TRBV5-1 NA TGCGCCAGCAGCACCGGGGGTAGCACCTACAATGAGCAGTTCTTC CASSTGGSTYNEQFF
TRBJ2-7 NA TRBV25-1 NA TGTGCCAGCACCCCCCCCCCGGGAGAAACGTACGAGCAGTACTTC CASTPPPGETYEQYF
TRBJ2-5 NA TRBV19 NA TGTGCCAGTGCGAACAAGCAAGAGACCCAGTACTTC CASANKQETQYF
TRBJ1-2 few TRBV7-9 NA TGTGCCAGCAGCTTCCAAGGTGGGGACACCTTC CASSFQGGDTF
TRBJ2-1 many TRBV3-1 TRBD2 TGTGCCAGCAGCCAAGGGACTAGCGGGAGGAATAGAAATGAGCAGTTCTTC CASSQGTSGRNRNEQFF
TRBJ2-4 few TRBV9 NA TGTGCCAGCAGCGTTGGGCAGACTAAAAACATTCAGTACTTC CASSVGQTKNIQYF
TRBJ2-3 many TRBV20-1 TRBD2 TGCAGTGCTAGAGCGGAAGCGGGAGGGGCCACAGATACGCAGTATTTT CSARAEAGGATDTQYF
TRBJ1-4 NA TRBV29-1 NA TGCAGCGTTGCTTTCGGAGAAAAACTGTTTTTT CSVAFGEKLFF
TRBJ2-3 few TRBV4-1 NA TGCGCCACTGGTATCACAGATACGCAGTATTTT CATGITDTQYF
TRBJ1-2 many TRBV24-1 TRBD1 TGTGCCACCAGTGATTTGCGACAGGGCTATGGCTACACCTTC CATSDLRQGYGYTF
TRBJ2-3 few TRBV19 NA TGTGCCAGTAGTCCGCAGACCGGGGATACGCAGTATTTT CASSPQTGDTQYF
TRBJ2-1 few TRBV30 TRBD2 TGTGTCTGGAGTCTGATGACTAGCGGGAGGTCCAGCTCCTACAATGAGCAGTTCTTC CVWSLMTSGRSSSYNEQFF
TRBJ1-1 many TRBV7-8 NA TGTGCCAGCAGCGGAACAAGAAATTGGGGGAACACTGAAGCTTTCTTT CASSGTRNWGNTEAFF
TRBJ1-5 few TRBV29-1 NA TGCAGCGCCGCAGTGGGCAATCAGCCCCAGCATTTT CSAAVGNQPQHF
TRBJ2-7 NA TRBV19 TRBD2 TGTGCCAGTAGTATCTCGGGACTAGCCTCCTACGAGCAGTACTTC CASSISGLASYEQYF
TRBJ2-5 many TRBV12-3/TRBV12-4 TRBD1 TGTGCCAGCAGTGTAGGACAGGTCTGGGAGACCCAGTACTTC CASSVGQVWETQYF
TRBJ2-7 NA TRBV6-2/TRBV6-3 NA TGTGCCAGCAGTTACCCGATGGGGGTCTACGAGCAGTACTTC CASSYPMGVYEQYF
TRBJ1-1 many TRBV2 NA TGTGCCAGCAGTGAGGGCTTGAGGCGAAGCACTGAAGCTTTCTTT CASSEGLRRSTEAFF
TRBJ2-5 few TRBV20-1 TRBD1 TGCAGTGCGGTAGGGGACAGGGGAGGAGAGACCCAGTACTTC CSAVGDRGGETQYF
TRBJ2-1 many TRBV30 NA TGTGCCTACTGTCGGGTTGGGGCCTACAATGAGCAGTTCTTC CAYCRVGAYNEQFF
TRBJ1-1 NA TRBV10-3 NA TGTACCATCAGTGAGTCGATGGGGAACACTGAAGCTTTCTTT CTISESMGNTEAFF
TRBJ2-7 many TRBV29-1 TRBD1 TGCAGCGCCGGAAGGACAGGCCGCTCCTACGAGCAGTACTTC CSAGRTGRSYEQYF
TRBJ1-2 many TRBV6-1 NA TGTGCCAGCAGTGAAGGGAGTTACGATGTGGGCTATGGCTACACCTTC CASSEGSYDVGYGYTF
TRBJ2-5 NA TRBV4-1 TRBD2 TGCGCCAGCAGCCAAGCGGGACTAGCGGACCAAGAGACCCAGTACTTC CASSQAGLADQETQYF
TRBJ2-2 NA TRBV7-7 NA TGTGCCAGCAGCCTGTCCCCACTAGGAGGGCAGTCCGGGGAGCTGTTTTTT CASSLSPLGGQSGELFF
TRBJ1-2 many TRBV20-1 NA TGCAGTGCTAGTCTGGTAGTTGGCTACACCTTC CSASLVVGYTF
TRBJ2-7 many TRBV20-1 NA TGCAGTGCTGAAACACACGGCAAGCAGTACTTC CSAETHGKQYF
TRBJ1-2 few TRBV6-2/TRBV6-3 NA TGTGCCAGCAGTTCCACAGCTTCGCGATTTTATGGCTACACCTTC CASSSTASRFYGYTF
TRBJ1-5 NA TRBV7-2 NA TGTGCCAGCAGCTTGTGGGCGGATCAGCCCCAGCATTTT CASSLWADQPQHF
TRBJ1-2 NA TRBV12-3/TRBV12-4 NA TGTGCCAGCAGTGCGGGGGGGGAACCTGGGCATTATGGTAGTTGCACCTTC CASSAGGEPGHYGSCTF
TRBJ2-1 NA TRBV7-2 TRBD2 TGTGCCAGCAGCAGAATGGCGGGGGGTTACAATGAGCAGTTCTTC CASSRMAGGYNEQFF
TRBJ2-1 many TRBV20-1 NA TGCAGTGCTAGCGACCGCGGGGCGTACAATGAGCAGTTCTTC CSASDRGAYNEQFF
TRBJ2-1 few TRBV30 TRBD2 TGTGCCCGGAGCAGCGGGGGACGGAATGAGCAGCTCTTC CARSSGGRNEQLF
TRBJ2-3 many TRBV20-1 NA TGCAGTGCTAGGATTGGATATAGCGCAGATACGCAGTATTTT CSARIGYSADTQYF
TRBJ1-1 many TRBV12-3/TRBV12-4 NA TGTGCCAGCAGTTTAAGGGGCAACACTGAAGCTTTCTTT CASSLRGNTEAFF
TRBJ2-2 many TRBV24-1 TRBD1 TGTGCCACCAGTGAGGACAGGGGACATGTCACCGGGGAGCTGTTTTTT CATSEDRGHVTGELFF
TRBJ2-7 NA TRBV6-5 TRBD2 TGTGCCAGCAGTTTCGTAGCGGGAGTACACGAGCAGTACTTC CASSFVAGVHEQYF
TRBJ1-1 once TRBV4-3 TRBD1 TGCGCCAGCAGCCAAAAGATCGGGACAGCCCCAAACGAAGCTTTCTTT CASSQKIGTAPNEAFF
TRBJ1-1 many TRBV2 NA TGTGCCAGTCCGAAGGGCAGGGAAACTGAAGCTTTCTTT CASPKGRETEAFF
TRBJ2-5 many TRBV7-2 NA TGTGCCAGCAGCTCCCGACAGCATCAAGAGACCCAGTACTTC CASSSRQHQETQYF
TRBJ2-1 many TRBV5-1 NA TGCGCCAGCAGCAGATTAGAGCGTGGTGAGCAGTTCTTC CASSRLERGEQFF